This TCR beta chain was captured in a study of control samples from healthy donors and cancer patients. The V and J ends lost 3 bases and 7 bases respectively, with 13 bases between them. The CDR3 consists of 12 residues. In germline, CDR1 is DFQATT, CDR2 SNEGSKA (reference sequence). Clones were read by immunoSEQ multiplex PCR, and TCRdb kept only the in-frame ones, dropping some. This table holds 100,000 to 150,000 clones, over 85% found once. Sample: blood. V gene TRBV20-1 combines with J gene TRBJ2-7; D perhaps matches TRBD1 (6 bases). This sequence was found in a man aged 18 to 35 in good health. DNA of the CDR3: TGCAGTGCTAGTGGGTCGACAGGAGAGCAGTACTTC. Translating it yields CSASGSTGEQYF.